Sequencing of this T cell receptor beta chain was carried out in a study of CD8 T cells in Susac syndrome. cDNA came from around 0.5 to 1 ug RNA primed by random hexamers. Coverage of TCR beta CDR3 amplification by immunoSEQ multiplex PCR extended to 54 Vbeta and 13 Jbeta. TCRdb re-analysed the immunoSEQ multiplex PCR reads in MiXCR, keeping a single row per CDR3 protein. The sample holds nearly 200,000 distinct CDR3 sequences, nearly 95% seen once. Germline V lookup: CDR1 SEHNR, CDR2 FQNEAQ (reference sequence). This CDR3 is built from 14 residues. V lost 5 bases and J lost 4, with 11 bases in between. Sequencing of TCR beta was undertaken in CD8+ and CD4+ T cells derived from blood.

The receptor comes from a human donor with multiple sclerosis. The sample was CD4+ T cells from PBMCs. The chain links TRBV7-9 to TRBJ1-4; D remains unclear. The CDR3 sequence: CASSAGSVNEKLFF. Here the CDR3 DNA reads TGTGCCAGCAGCGCCGGGTCCGTTAATGAAAAACTGTTTTTT.